The subject of this entry is one T cell receptor (beta chain). Its antigen is not known. At one end the junction does not follow the germline gene, possibly because of a read error. This entry comes from a study of cytomegalovirus exposure and HLA in healthy donors. Study results and caveats: In an earlier analysis, productive rearrangement rates for most beta V segments clustered near 87% or 30%.

Germline loops: CDR1 SEHNR, CDR2 FQNEAQ (reference sequence). This CDR3 region has 13 residues. Both 60 Vbeta primers and 13 Jbeta primers went into the PCR. Data came from immunoSEQ multiplex PCR; TCRdb stores just in-frame clones and leaves some out. The sample contains around 170,000 clones, approximately 78% of which appear only once. The chain joins TRBV7-9 to TRBJ1-2; perhaps TRBD1 as D (6 bases). This sequence was found in a woman younger than 30 in good health and CMV-seronegative. The specimen was PBMCs. The CDR3 coding sequence is TGTTCCAGCAGCTTAGGGACAATCTATGGCTACACCTTC. Its protein product is CSSSLGTIYGYTF.